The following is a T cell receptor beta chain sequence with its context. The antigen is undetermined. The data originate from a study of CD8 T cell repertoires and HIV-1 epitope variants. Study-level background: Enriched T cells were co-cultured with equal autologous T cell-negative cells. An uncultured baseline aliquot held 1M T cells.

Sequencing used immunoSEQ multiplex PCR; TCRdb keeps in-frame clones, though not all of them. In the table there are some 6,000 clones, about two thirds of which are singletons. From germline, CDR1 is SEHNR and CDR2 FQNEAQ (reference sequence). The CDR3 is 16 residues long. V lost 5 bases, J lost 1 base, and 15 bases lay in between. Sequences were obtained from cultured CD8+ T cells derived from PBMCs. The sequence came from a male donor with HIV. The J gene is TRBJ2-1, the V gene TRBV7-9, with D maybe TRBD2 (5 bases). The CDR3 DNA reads TGTGCCAGCAGCCCCCAAAGCGGTCGATCCTACAATGAGCAGTTCTTC. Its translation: CASSPQSGRSYNEQFF.